This T cell receptor beta chain emerged from a study of human T cells and chemical hapten exposure. Study at large: There were per-sample TCR yield variations, arising mainly from small pooled library volume differences. Study-level findings and limits: Sensitizing with DPC caused no change in TCRs above 1 in 1000 frequency.

Germline V lookup: CDR1 MNHEY, CDR2 SMNVEV (reference sequence). The CDR3 loop spans 14 amino acids. With 9 bases removed from V and 3 bases from J, the gap between germline ends came to 15 bases. Of note for this clonotype: Antigen unknown.

Time point noted: patch test 1, 2 weeks after DPC sensitization. The sample's treatment: therapeutic diphenylcyclopropenone sensitization with weekly scalp DPC. The drawing of blood occurred before each patch test was applied. TCRdb reprocessed the RACE reads via MiXCR and lists one record per CDR3 protein. The sample has 84,000 or so distinct CDR3 sequences; over 9.5% are singletons. The material sequenced was whole blood, taken in connection with sensitization to the hapten diphenylcyclopropenone (DPC). The TCR sequence derives from a man in his forties with alopecia areata. Some clones in this sample may be carry-over from other donors' samples. The J gene is TRBJ1-5, the V gene TRBV27, with D unclear. The DNA of the CDR3 is TGTGCCAGTCGACCGAACCTGTCCAATCAGCCCCAGCATTTT. Translation: CASRPNLSNQPQHF.